This T cell receptor beta chain was identified in a study of blood T cell repertoires in COVID-19. The wider study: Samples taken during acute and convalescent COVID-19 were collected in the United States, Italy and Spain. Sample material is recorded as cDNA or gDNA derived from T cells, B-cell-depleted T cells, or PBMCs.

CDR3 length: 14 residues. Germline V gives CDR1 MNHEY, CDR2 SMNVEV (reference sequence). J was trimmed by 1 base and V by 6 bases; bases with no gene match: 4. Authors' analysis steps: Amplification of reference gene primers was used by the study to estimate nucleated cell counts. Only in-frame clones appear in the TCRdb table, and some are missing; sequencing was by immunoSEQ multiplex PCR. The V and J calls and the clone size are those of that table, but D and trimming were determined from the DNA. The table includes more than 95,000 clones, 85% detected once. The chain employs TRBV27 and TRBJ1-1, with 8 bases that match TRBD1. The sample comprised peripheral blood. This sequence originates from an elderly man with active or convalescent COVID-19. The chain's CDR3 is CASRIQGANTEAFF. CDR3 bases: TGTGCCAGCAGGATCCAGGGGGCGAACACTGAAGCTTTCTTT.